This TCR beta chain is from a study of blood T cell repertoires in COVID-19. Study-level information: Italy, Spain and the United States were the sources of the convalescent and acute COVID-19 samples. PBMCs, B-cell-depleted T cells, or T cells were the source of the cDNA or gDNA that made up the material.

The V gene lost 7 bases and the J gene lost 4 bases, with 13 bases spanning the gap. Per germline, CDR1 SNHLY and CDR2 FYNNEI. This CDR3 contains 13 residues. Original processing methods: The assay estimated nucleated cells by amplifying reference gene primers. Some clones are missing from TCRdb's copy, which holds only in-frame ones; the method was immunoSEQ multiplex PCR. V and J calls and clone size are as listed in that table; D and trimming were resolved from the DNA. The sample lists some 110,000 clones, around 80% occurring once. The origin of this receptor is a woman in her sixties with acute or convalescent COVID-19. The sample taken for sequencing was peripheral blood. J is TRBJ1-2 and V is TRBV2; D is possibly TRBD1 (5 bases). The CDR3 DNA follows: TGTGCCAGCATGCGGGGGTTGGGCTATGGCTACACCTTC. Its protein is CASMRGLGYGYTF.